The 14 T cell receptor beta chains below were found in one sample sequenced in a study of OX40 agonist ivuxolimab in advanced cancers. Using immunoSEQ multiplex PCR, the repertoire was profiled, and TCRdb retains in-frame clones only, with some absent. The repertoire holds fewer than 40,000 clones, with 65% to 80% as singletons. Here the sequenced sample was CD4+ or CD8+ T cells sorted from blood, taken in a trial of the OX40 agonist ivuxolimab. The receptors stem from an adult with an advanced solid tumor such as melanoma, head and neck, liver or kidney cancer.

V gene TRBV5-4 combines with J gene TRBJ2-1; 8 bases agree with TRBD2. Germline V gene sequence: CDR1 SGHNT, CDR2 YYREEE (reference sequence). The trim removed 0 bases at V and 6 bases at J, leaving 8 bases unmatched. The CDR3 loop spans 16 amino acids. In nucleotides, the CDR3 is TGTGCCAGCAGCTTGGAGAGCGGGAGCTTTCGCAATGAGCAGTTCTTC. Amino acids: CASSLESGSFRNEQFF.

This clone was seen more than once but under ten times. The CDR3 protein is CAYATGGAFTEAFF. CDR3 sequence (DNA): TGTGCCTACGCGACAGGGGGCGCTTTCACTGAAGCTTTCTTT. This chain uses TRBV30 with TRBJ1-1; 10 positions match TRBD1. The CDR3 is 14 residues long. J gave up 4 bases and V 7 bases, and 9 bases lay outside the gene matches. Germline V lookup: CDR1 GTSNPN, CDR2 SVGIG (reference sequence).

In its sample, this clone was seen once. The CDR3 region has the DNA TGCGCCAGCAGCTTGGCGCCTTACAATGAGCAGTTCTTC. Protein sequence: CASSLAPYNEQFF. The J gene is TRBJ2-1, the V gene TRBV5-1; D gene unclear. The germline V gene has CDR1 SGHRS and CDR2 YFSETQ. Between the trimmed V and J ends, which lost 0 bases and 4 bases, there was a span of 5 bases. This CDR3 spans 13 amino acids.

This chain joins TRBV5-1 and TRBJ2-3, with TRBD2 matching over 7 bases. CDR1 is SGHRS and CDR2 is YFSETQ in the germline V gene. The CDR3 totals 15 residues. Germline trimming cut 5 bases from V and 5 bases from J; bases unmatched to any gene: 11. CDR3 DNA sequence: TGCGCCAGCAGGGTAGCGGGTTCCAGTGGAGATACGCAGTATTTT. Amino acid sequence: CASRVAGSSGDTQYF.

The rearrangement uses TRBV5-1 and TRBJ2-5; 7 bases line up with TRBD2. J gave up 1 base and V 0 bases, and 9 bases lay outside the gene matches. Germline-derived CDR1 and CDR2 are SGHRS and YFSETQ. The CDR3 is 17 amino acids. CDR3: CASSLGAPSGGQETQYF. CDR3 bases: TGCGCCAGCAGCTTGGGGGCCCCTAGCGGAGGCCAAGAGACCCAGTACTTC.

The CDR3, as DNA: TGTGCCAGCAGCCTGGGTATCGAAGCTTTCTTT. It yields the protein CASSLGIEAFF. J is TRBJ1-1 and V is TRBV5-5, with D uncertain. CDR1 is SGHKS and CDR2 is YYEKEE in the germline V gene (reference sequence). The CDR3 covers 11 residues. Trimming took off 4 bases at V and 8 bases at J, with 9 bases between the two ends. Filled out from reference TRBV5-5 and TRBJ1-1, the complete variable domain reads DAGVTQSPTHLIKTRGQQVTLRCSPISGHKSVSWYQQVLGQGPQFIFQYYEKEERGRGNFPDRFSARQFPNYSSELNVNALLLGDSALYLCASSLGIEAFFGQGTRLTVV.

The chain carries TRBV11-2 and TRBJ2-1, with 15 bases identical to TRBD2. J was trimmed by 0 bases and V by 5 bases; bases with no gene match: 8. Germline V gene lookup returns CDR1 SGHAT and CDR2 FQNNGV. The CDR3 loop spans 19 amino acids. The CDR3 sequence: CASSGRRTSGRGSYNEQFF. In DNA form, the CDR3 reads TGTGCCAGCAGCGGGCGCCGGACTAGCGGGAGGGGCTCCTACAATGAGCAGTTCTTC.

CDR3 bases: TGCGCCAGCAGCCCCACGCTCTCCTACAATGAGCAGTTCTTC. This codes for CASSPTLSYNEQFF. The J gene is TRBJ2-1, the V gene TRBV4-1; D is unclear. The CDR3 loop spans 14 amino acids. The germline V gene has CDR1 MGHRA and CDR2 YSYEKL. The V gene lost 4 bases and the J gene lost 0 bases, with 7 bases spanning the gap.

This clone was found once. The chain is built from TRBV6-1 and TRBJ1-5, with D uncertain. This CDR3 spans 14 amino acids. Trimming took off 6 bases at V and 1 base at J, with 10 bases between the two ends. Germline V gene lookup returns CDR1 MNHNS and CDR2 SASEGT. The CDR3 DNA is TGTGCCAGCAGCCCGTTCGGGAGCAATCAGCCCCAGCATTTT. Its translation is CASSPFGSNQPQHF.

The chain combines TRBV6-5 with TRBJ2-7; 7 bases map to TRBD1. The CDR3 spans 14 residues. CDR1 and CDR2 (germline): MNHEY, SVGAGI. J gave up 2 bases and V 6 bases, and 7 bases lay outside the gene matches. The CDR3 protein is CASSPGTVTYEQYF. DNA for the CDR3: TGTGCCAGCAGCCCCGGGACAGTGACCTACGAGCAGTACTTC.

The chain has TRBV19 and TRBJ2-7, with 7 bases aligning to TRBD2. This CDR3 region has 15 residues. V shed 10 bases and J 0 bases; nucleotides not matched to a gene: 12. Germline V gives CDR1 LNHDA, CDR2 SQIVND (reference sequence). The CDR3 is CATGRLAVGSYEQYF. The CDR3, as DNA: TGTGCCACAGGGAGGCTAGCGGTCGGCTCCTACGAGCAGTACTTC.

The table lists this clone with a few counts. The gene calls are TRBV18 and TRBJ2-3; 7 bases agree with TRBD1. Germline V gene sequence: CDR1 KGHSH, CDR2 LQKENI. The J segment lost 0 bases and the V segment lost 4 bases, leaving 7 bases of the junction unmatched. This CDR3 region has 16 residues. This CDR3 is CASSRAPGGSTDTQYF. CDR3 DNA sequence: TGTGCCAGCTCACGCGCTCCAGGGGGAAGCACAGATACGCAGTATTTT.

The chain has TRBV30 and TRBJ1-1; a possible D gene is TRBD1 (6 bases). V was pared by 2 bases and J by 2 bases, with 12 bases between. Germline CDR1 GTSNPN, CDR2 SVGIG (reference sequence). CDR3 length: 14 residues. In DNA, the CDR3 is TGTGCCTGGAGTAAAGGACAGCTTAACACTGAAGCTTTCTTT. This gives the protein CAWSKGQLNTEAFF.

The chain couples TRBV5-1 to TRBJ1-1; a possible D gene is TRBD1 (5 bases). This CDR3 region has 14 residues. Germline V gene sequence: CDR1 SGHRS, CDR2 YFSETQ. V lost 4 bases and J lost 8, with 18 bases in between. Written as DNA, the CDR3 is TGCGCCAGCAGCCCCGGGACGGGAGGCCTAGAAGCTTTCTTT. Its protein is CASSPGTGGLEAFF.